A single sample is the source of the 19 T cell receptor beta chains below, sequenced in a study of human T cells and chemical hapten exposure. Each CDR3 protein gets one entry after TCRdb re-called the RACE reads with MiXCR. In the table there are approximately 80,000 distinct CDR3 sequences, roughly 7.1% of which are singletons. Stated time point: patch test 1, 2 weeks after DPC sensitization. Treatment in this sample: therapeutic diphenylcyclopropenone sensitization with weekly scalp DPC. Sequencing used whole blood, obtained in connection with sensitization to the hapten diphenylcyclopropenone (DPC). These receptors were collected from a woman aged 25 to 39 with alopecia areata. Some clones in this sample may be carry-over from other donors' samples.

This clonotype has just a few counts. This chain joins TRBV7-3 and TRBJ2-3, with TRBD2 matching 14 bases. V lost 3 bases to trimming and J lost 6 bases; unmatched junction nucleotides: 5. Per the germline V gene, CDR1 is SGHTA and CDR2 is FQGTGA. The CDR3 length is 16 residues. For the CDR3, the DNA is TGTGCCAGCAGCTTGATGACTAGCGGGGGGGCTGATACGCAGTATTTT. Translating it yields CASSLMTSGGADTQYF.

There are many counts of this clonotype. The rearrangement uses TRBV20-1 and TRBJ1-1; TRBD1 aligns across 7 bases. Germline CDR1 DFQATT, CDR2 SNEGSKA (reference sequence). The CDR3 has 14 amino acids. V shed 7 bases, J shed 0 bases, and the junction held 8 bases outside the gene matches. CDR3 region: CSVGGGVMNTEAFF. CDR3 in DNA: TGCAGTGTTGGAGGGGGCGTCATGAACACTGAAGCTTTCTTT.

The gene calls are TRBV5-1 and TRBJ1-4; D not resolved. Between the trimmed V and J ends, which lost 3 bases and 0 bases, there was a span of 12 bases. CDR1 is SGHRS, CDR2 YFSETQ, per germline. The CDR3 spans 16 residues. The CDR3: CASSWADPSTNEKLFF. As DNA, the CDR3 is TGCGCCAGCAGCTGGGCGGATCCCTCAACTAATGAAAAACTGTTTTTT. The entire variable domain, with the rest obtained from reference TRBV5-1 and TRBJ1-4, is as follows: KAGVTQTPRYLIKTRGQQVTLSCSPISGHRSVSWYQQTPGQGLQFLFEYFSETQRNKGNFPGRFSGRQFSNSRSEMNVSTLELGDSALYLCASSWADPSTNEKLFFGSGTQLSVL.

This clonotype was detected a few times. V is TRBV11-1 and J is TRBJ2-3; 10 positions agree with TRBD1. Germline trimming cut 5 bases from V and 0 bases from J; bases unmatched to any gene: 5. CDR1 SGHAT and CDR2 FQDESV come from the germline V gene (reference sequence). The CDR3 loop spans 16 amino acids. The CDR3 spells CASSTGTGDSTDTQYF. CDR3 coding DNA: TGTGCCAGCAGCACCGGGACAGGGGACAGCACAGATACGCAGTATTTT. Based on the CDR3 plus reference TRBV11-1 and TRBJ2-3, the full variable domain is EAEVAQSPRYKITEKSQAVAFWCDPISGHATLYWYRQILGQGPELLVQFQDESVVDDSQLPKDRFSAERLKGVDSTLKIQPAELGDSAMYLCASSTGTGDSTDTQYFGPGTRLTVL.

This clonotype was detected many times. The chain joins TRBV12-3 or TRBV12-4 to TRBJ2-7, with TRBD1 matching 10 bases. The CDR3 is made up of 13 amino acids. V lost 6 bases and J lost 2; bases outside the gene matches: 1. The CDR3 protein is CASRGTGAYEQYF. The CDR3 region has the DNA TGTGCCAGCAGAGGGACAGGGGCCTACGAGCAGTACTTC.

This clonotype was observed at least ten times. This chain joins TRBV18 and TRBJ2-3, with D unclear. Looked up from germline, CDR1 is KGHSH and CDR2 is LQKENI. The CDR3 loop spans 16 amino acids. The V end was cut by 5 bases, the J end by 3 bases, with 18 bases between. Here the CDR3 DNA reads TGTGCCAGCTCAACGCTATACGGAGTGGGGACAGATACGCAGTATTTT. It specifies CASSTLYGVGTDTQYF.

This clonotype was recorded many times. The chain recombines TRBV7-8 with TRBJ1-1; D possibly corresponds to TRBD1 (5 bases). Germline CDR1 SGHVS, CDR2 FQNEAQ. Trimming removed 5 bases from V and 5 bases from J, with 12 bases in between. The CDR3 consists of 13 residues. CDR3 in DNA: TGTGCCAGCAGCCAGGGACGGGAGACTGAAGCTTTCTTT. This encodes CASSQGRETEAFF.

This clonotype was counted many times. The V call is TRBV29-1, the J call TRBJ2-5; the D is unclear. The V end was cut by 7 bases, the J end by 3 bases, with 6 bases between. There are 10 residues in the CDR3. The germline V gene encodes CDR1 SQVTM and CDR2 ANQGSEA. CDR3 residues: CSGLEETQYF. In DNA, the CDR3 is TGCAGCGGACTTGAAGAGACCCAGTACTTC.

This clonotype was seen more than once but under ten times. The genes are TRBV6-5 and TRBJ2-1, with 9 bases identical to TRBD2. Trimming at V came to 0 bases and at J to 4 bases, leaving 1 base not matched to a gene. The V gene's germline CDR1 is MNHEY and CDR2 SVGAGI. This CDR3 is 15 amino acids long. CDR3 DNA: TGTGCCAGCAGTTACTCTGCGGGGGGGTACAATGAGCAGTTCTTC. This translates into CASSYSAGGYNEQFF.

With regard to this clonotype: Possible read error: a much larger clone is one base away. The chain links TRBV18 to TRBJ2-2; D remains ambiguous. CDR1 is KGHSH, CDR2 LQKENI, per germline. V lost 1 base and J 6 bases, leaving 12 bases between the germline ends. CDR3 length: 15 residues. The CDR3 region is CASSPQGAGSGELFF. CDR3 DNA: TGTGCCAGCTCACCACAGGGTGCCGGTTCCGGGGAGCTGTTTTTT.

This clonotype was counted only a few times. CDR3 sequence (DNA): TGTGCCAGCACTATATCTGCGGGGACCTACGAGCAGTACTTC. Translation gives CASTISAGTYEQYF. The chain uses TRBV12-3 or TRBV12-4 and TRBJ2-7; D perhaps matches TRBD2 (6 bases). The CDR3 is 14 residues long. V was clipped by 7 bases and J by 2 bases, with 15 bases between them.

This clonotype was seen ten or more times. For the CDR3, the DNA is TGTGCCAGCAGCCAAACCGGGATAACCTACGAGCAGTACTTC. Translating gives CASSQTGITYEQYF. The J gene is TRBJ2-7, the V gene TRBV3-1; a weak D match, TRBD2 (5 bases). CDR1 is LGHDT, CDR2 YNNKEL, per germline (reference sequence). V lost 2 bases and J lost 2, with 10 bases in between. The CDR3 runs 14 residues.

This clonotype was detected many times. CDR3 in amino acids: CASLSTGSSYEQYF. As DNA, the CDR3 is TGTGCCAGCCTGAGTACGGGAAGCTCCTACGAGCAGTACTTC. The chain employs TRBV2 and TRBJ2-7; D possibly corresponds to TRBD2 (5 bases). The V end was cut by 8 bases, the J end by 0 bases, with 14 bases between. In germline, CDR1 is SNHLY, CDR2 FYNNEI. The CDR3 consists of 14 residues.

The genes are TRBV9 and TRBJ1-6; tentatively, D is TRBD1 (5 bases). V gave up 0 bases and J gave up 9 bases, with 13 bases separating them. This CDR3 is built from 15 residues. The germline V gene has CDR1 SGDLS and CDR2 YYNGEE. The CDR3 spells CASSVVGSGPSPLHF. The DNA of the CDR3 is TGTGCCAGCAGCGTAGTCGGGTCGGGGCCTTCACCCCTCCACTTT.

This clonotype came up a few times. The chain joins TRBV7-3 to TRBJ1-2; maybe TRBD1 (5 bases). V shed 5 bases and J shed 5 bases, with 15 bases lying between them. The germline CDR1 and CDR2 sequences are SGHTA and FQGTGA. The CDR3 is 14 residues long. Written as DNA, the CDR3 is TGTGCCAGCAGCCCCAGCGGGACCGATTATGGCTACACCTTC. It yields the protein CASSPSGTDYGYTF.

The chain links TRBV29-1 to TRBJ2-7, with TRBD2 matching 9 bases. In germline, CDR1 is SQVTM, CDR2 ANQGSEA. V was clipped by 1 base and J by 3 bases; unmatched bases: 7. The CDR3 has 15 residues. In DNA form, the CDR3 reads TGCAGCGTTGAAGTTGTGGCGGGGGGGGACTACGAGCAGTACTTC. Amino acid sequence: CSVEVVAGGDYEQYF.

This clonotype has at least ten counts. The rearrangement uses TRBV12-3 or TRBV12-4 and TRBJ1-3; D not certain. The V and J ends lost 6 bases and 4 bases respectively, with 10 bases between them. The CDR3 has 13 amino acids. DNA for the CDR3: TGTGCCAGCAGGGTGGCATCAGGAAACACCATATATTTT. It is translated as CASRVASGNTIYF.

This clonotype showed up many times. The CDR3 loop is CASSLSGARTGELFF. DNA for the CDR3: TGTGCCAGCAGCTTAAGCGGGGCACGCACCGGGGAGCTGTTTTTT. This chain links TRBV14 with TRBJ2-2, with TRBD2 identical over 7 bases. The length of the CDR3 is 15 residues. The V segment lost 5 bases and the J segment 4 bases; nucleotides outside the gene matches: 7. Germline lookup yields CDR1 SGHDN and CDR2 FVKESK.

In the case of this clonotype: A much larger clone is a single base away; this may be a read error. The V call is TRBV29-1, the J call TRBJ1-1; 8 nucleotides line up with TRBD1. Per germline, CDR1 SQVTM and CDR2 ANQGSEA. CDR3 length: 11 residues. CDR3 bases: TGCAGCGTCCCAGGGGGCACTAAAGCTTTCTTT. Its translation: CSVPGGTKAFF.